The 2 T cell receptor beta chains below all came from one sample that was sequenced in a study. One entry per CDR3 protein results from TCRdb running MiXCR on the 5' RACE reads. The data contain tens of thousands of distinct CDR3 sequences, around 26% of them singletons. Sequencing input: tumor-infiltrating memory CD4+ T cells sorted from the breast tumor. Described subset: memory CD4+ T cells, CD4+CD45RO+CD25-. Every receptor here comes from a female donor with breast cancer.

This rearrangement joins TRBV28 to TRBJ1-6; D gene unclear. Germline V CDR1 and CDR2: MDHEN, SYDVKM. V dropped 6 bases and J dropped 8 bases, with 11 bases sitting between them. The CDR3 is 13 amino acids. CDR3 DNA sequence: TGTGCCAGCAGGGATTCGCAGGATTCACCCCTCCACTTT. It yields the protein CASRDSQDSPLHF.

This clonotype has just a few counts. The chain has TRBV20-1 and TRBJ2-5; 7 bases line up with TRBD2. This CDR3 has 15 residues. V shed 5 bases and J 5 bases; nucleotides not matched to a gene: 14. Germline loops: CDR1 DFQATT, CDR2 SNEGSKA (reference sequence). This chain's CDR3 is CSAVAGGMTGETQYF. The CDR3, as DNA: TGCAGTGCTGTCGCCGGGGGGATGACCGGGGAGACCCAGTACTTC.